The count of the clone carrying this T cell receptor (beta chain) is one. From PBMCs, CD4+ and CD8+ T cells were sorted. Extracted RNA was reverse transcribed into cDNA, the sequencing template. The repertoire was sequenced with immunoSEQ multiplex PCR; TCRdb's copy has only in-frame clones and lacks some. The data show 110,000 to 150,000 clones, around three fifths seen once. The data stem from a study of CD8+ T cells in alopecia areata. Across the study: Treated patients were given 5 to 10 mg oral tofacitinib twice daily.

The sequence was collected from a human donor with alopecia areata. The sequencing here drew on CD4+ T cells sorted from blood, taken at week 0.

CDR3 sequence: CAWNYRRTTNYGYTF. CDR3 bases: TGTGCCTGGAATTACCGGAGGACAACTAACTATGGCTACACCTTC. This sequence joins TRBV30 and TRBJ1-2; D perhaps matches TRBD1 (5 bases). The V end was cut by 4 bases, the J end by 0 bases, with 15 bases between. The CDR3 contains 15 residues. Germline values: CDR1 GTSNPN, CDR2 SVGIG (reference sequence).